This T cell receptor (beta chain) stems from a study of cytomegalovirus exposure and HLA in healthy donors (dated by TCRdb to the late 2010s). For context, the study as a whole: An earlier analysis of approximately 590 of the donors reported 250 to 350 Gb of sequence data and about 100 million unique TCR beta sequences from approximately 180 million T cells. An early release covering about 600 HLA-typed donors comprised roughly 300 gigabases of sequencing data and some 79 million unique TCR sequences. Of the 300 to 500 genotyped donors, 75% to 85% were placed in the genetic ancestry cluster associated with self-reported Caucasian donors. The study aimed to test whether cataloging public T cell receptors could reveal signatures of past pathogen exposure. Using immunosequencing, the study profiled T cell repertoires from about 620 subjects and related those repertoires to cytomegalovirus serostatus. Besides the first cohort of 550 to 750 subjects, a separate validation cohort made up of about 120 different subjects was used. High-throughput TCR immunosequencing, statistical association of individual TCRs with disease status, and machine learning were combined to predict cytomegalovirus infection status. To study patterns of TCR occurrence, a later analysis re-analyzed previously published TCR beta repertoires from hundreds of donors and added high-resolution HLA genotyping. The later analysis used no new phenotypic data to find candidate immune exposures, relying instead on TCR beta sequences and their occurrence across donors. To decide whether each TCR beta V gene segment behaved as functional or pseudogenic, an earlier analysis of some 600 of the donors relied on high-throughput TCR beta sequencing. Donor age, sex, ethnicity and CMV serostatus were compiled together with the repertoire data. A later genetic analysis used genome-wide SNP genotypes for about 55% of the 666 donors, treating that subset as a discovery cohort. All discovery cohort repertoires had been generated using a single sequencing platform. HLA typing covered class I and class II loci at four-digit resolution. Typing coverage varied by locus: roughly 620-640 donors for A, B, C, DRB1 and DQB1; 522 for DQA1; some 610 for DPA1; approximately 450 for DPB1. Four to six DR-DQ haplotypes were handled as single units for association and clustering because linkage in the cohort was strong. Among over 350 genotyped donors of the cohort, an average of around 240,000 unique TCR beta nucleotide sequences were sequenced per donor, around 20% of them non-productive.

The library relied on the immunoSEQ multiplex PCR assay. For the multiplex PCR, a mixture combining 60 forward primers for TCR Vbeta segments and 13 reverse primers for TCR Jbeta segments was used. The CDR3 region of rearranged TCR beta genes was amplified from genomic DNA with a multiplex PCR assay. The Illumina HiSeq System was used to sequence the amplified TCR beta libraries as 87-base-pair reads. Processing in the source paper ran as follows. In a later analysis, some 80 million unique TCR beta chains were counted across the 500 to 850 repertoires, and roughly 11 million of these chains were shared by at least two donors. Raw reads were error-corrected and collapsed into unique sequences with a nearest-neighbor algorithm that merged closely related sequences to remove PCR and sequencing errors. CDR3 sequences were aligned to IMGT reference sequences to assign V, D and J gene segments. For a sequence to be retained, a match of at least six nucleotides was required to both a V gene segment and a J gene segment. A rearrangement counted as productive if the CDR3 had no stop codons and remained in frame with V and J, and every other rearrangement counted as non-productive. Following IMGT convention, CDR3 was defined as the stretch from the second conserved V-encoded cysteine to the conserved J-encoded phenylalanine. The earlier analysis of roughly 590 of the donors excluded any sequence lacking an unambiguous match to a single V gene segment. In an earlier analysis of approximately 590 of the donors, V segments were called functional above 56.7% productive rearrangements and were called segregating when the between-donor standard deviation exceeded 5%. A statistical classification framework was developed to diagnose cytomegalovirus status using the catalog of TCR beta chain sequences. In a later analysis, V and J genes were assigned by comparing TCR nucleotide sequences against IMGT/GENE-DB human TR gene sequences. The TCRdist pipeline was used in a later analysis to assign CDR3 sequences and most-parsimonious VDJ recombination scenarios. A later analysis defined each TCR beta chain by its CDR3 amino acid sequence plus V-gene family, and excluded reads lacking a unique V-gene family. To address suspected cross-contamination and a sequencing artifact, a later analysis removed some 620 highly shared, low-generation-probability nucleotide sequences. For each public chain, a later analysis derived a clonal expansion index from normalized ranks of inferred template counts within each repertoire. In a later analysis, generation probabilities were computed using a VDJ recombination model fitted to out-of-frame rearrangements, and the results were checked against IGoR. In a later analysis, hypergeometric tests were used to score TCR-TCR, TCR-HLA and TCR-CMV co-occurrence, with a repertoire-size bias correction applied to TCR pairs. In a later analysis, false discovery rates were estimated by permuting HLA or CMV assignments 20 times. In a later analysis, co-occurring TCRs were grouped with DBSCAN, and TCRdist sequence similarity was added when clustering was performed within HLA-allele-positive subsets. Co-occurrence clustering excluded repertoires with fewer than 30,000 or more than 120,000 public chains, plus five with anomalous nucleotide sharing. This immuneACCESS table, as held by TCRdb, lists in-frame sequences with V and J called but not all clones. Of the missing ones, under half trace to an unresolved V gene in checked studies; the others have no known cause. V and J calls and clone size are as listed in that table; D and trimming were resolved from the DNA. Present in this sample are under 150,000 clones, around 72% of which were seen just once. Under 5.5% of the sample comes from the top ten.

The cohort was made up of roughly 670 healthy bone marrow donors. Cohort members were all nominally healthy when sampled, although unrecorded immune exposures were likely present. The donor tested CMV seropositive and was one of the 289 seropositive cohort members. Each donor provided a peripheral blood sample, and peripheral blood mononuclear cells were used for TCR beta sequencing. Genomic DNA was extracted from the blood cell samples with the Qiagen DNeasy Blood Extraction Kit. A note on this clone: Its cognate antigen has yet to be identified. Qualities for individual bases were not recorded, and no much larger clone is one base off.

V loses 5 bases, J loses 3 bases, and the germline ends lie 16 bases apart. The germline V gene (reference sequence) supplies CDR1 SEHNR and CDR2 FQNEAQ. CDR3 length: 15 amino acids, cysteine to phenylalanine. The kept DNA is CDR3 alone, 45 bases in frame from the first base. Study-wide conclusions, independent of this receptor: The sequencing pipeline was judged likely to have produced a cluster of highly shared sequence variants as a technical artifact. In both the original and validation cohorts, the classifier was reported to diagnose cytomegalovirus status with high specificity and sensitivity. Because counts were too low, seventeen rarely observed V segments, including chromosome 9 orphons, were excluded from the earlier analysis of under 650 of the donors. According to the authors, the approach could potentially be generalized to other disease states and immunological phenotypes. Most TCR sequences were seen in very few donors, while some public TCRs were found in many individuals. CMV serostatus was the only immune exposure information available for the cohort. HLA typing was unavailable for some donors at each locus, so association tests used only the typed subset. According to a later analysis, TCR association rates differed among HLA loci, with DRB1 alleles showing the most associated TCRs and HLA-C alleles showing the fewest. An earlier analysis of 587 of the donors showed that most TCR beta V segments appeared in productive rearrangements either about 90% or about 30% of the time, which broadly matched IMGT annotations. In vitro tests confirmed that a few of the cytomegalovirus-associated TCR beta chains recognize cytomegalovirus antigens. The study gave a list of about 160 TCR beta chains associated with cytomegalovirus. Some IMGT-functional V segments, including TRBV6-2 and TRBV6-3, could not be told apart with the 87-base-pair reads, so those segments were excluded. Linkage disequilibrium might explain the correlated functional status among segregating V segments, but an unknown experimental factor could not be ruled out. According to a later analysis, parvovirus B19, influenza, CMV and Epstein-Barr virus appeared linked to several top co-occurrence clusters. Presence/absence analyses assumed roughly uniform sequencing depth across donors, an assumption that may not hold. In a later analysis, some 18,000 TCR beta sequences were associated with specific HLA alleles at a false discovery rate of 0.05. Only TCR beta chains were sequenced in this cohort, and the absence of alpha or paired-chain data limited detectable features. Strong co-occurrence of HLA alleles, especially DR and DQ, made assigning TCR associations to individual alleles difficult. According to a later genetic analysis, donors in an Asian-associated ancestry cluster had fewer N-insertions in productive TCRs than the approximately 650-donor mean. A further reported finding was that TCR beta sequences accurately predicted the HLA-A and HLA-B alleles for most subjects in the first cohort. In a later analysis, most CMV-associated TCR beta chains were found to appear HLA-restricted, with HLA associations seemingly driven largely by CMV exposure. A later genetic analysis associated a missense DCLRE1C variant with V-gene and J-gene trimming of TCR beta chains, and an independent cohort replicated the association. A later analysis found that HLA-associated TCR beta chains were more clonally expanded and had lower generation probabilities than equally common non-associated chains.

This receptor was taken from a man in his fifties in good health and CMV-seropositive. In this chain, TRBV7-9 is recombined with TRBJ1-1, with a tentative D gene TRBD1 over 6 matching bases. Sequenced sample: PBMCs. Here is the DNA: TGTGCCAGCAGCCCCTTTACAGGGATCGACACTGAAGCTTTCTTT. Its amino acids are CASSPFTGIDTEAFF.